The text below deals with one T cell receptor (beta chain). The CDR3 end shows no conserved phenylalanine or tryptophan, and so a read error is likely. Per the study methods: Sampled TCR counts reached a median of about 90,000 per sample, with values ranging from roughly 20,000 to 750,000. Each CDR3 protein is one row after TCRdb ran MiXCR on the RACE reads. What appears here as the V and J calls and clone size reflects TCRdb's work, not the paper's. The repertoire includes about 130,000 distinct CDR3 sequences, about 9% of them detected once, and roughly 1.8% sits in the top ten. Germline loops: CDR1 ENHRY, CDR2 SYGVKD. The CDR3 totals 14 residues. Trimming removed 5 bases from V and 6 bases from J, with 15 bases in between. Indicated time point: healthy volunteer bleed at 2 weeks. Unfractionated whole blood served as the source for total RNA extraction. The record originates from a study of human T cells and chemical hapten exposure.

This rearrangement joins TRBV10-3 to TRBJ2-3; maybe TRBD1 (6 bases). Material for sequencing was whole blood. The receptor was isolated from a male donor in good health. Some clones in this sample may be carry-over from other donors' samples. CDR3 amino acids: CAISLTGRDDTQYL. CDR3 nucleotides: TGTGCCATCAGTTTGACAGGAAGGGACGATACGCAGTATCTT.